This TCR gamma chain was obtained from a study of fetal and pediatric gammadelta thymocytes (dated by TCRdb to between 2021 and 2023). As for the study more broadly: Previously published data and newly generated, unpublished data were combined in the bulk gammadelta thymocyte repertoires, which were used to strengthen a single-cell study of gammadelta thymocyte development. In total, the bulk gammadelta thymocyte repertoire set covered 10 subjects, made up of 7 pediatric thymus donors and 3 fetal thymus donors. The bulk gammadelta thymocyte repertoires combined unpublished data with previously published data (refs 27,28). Bulk TCR repertoire data were added to increase subject numbers and strengthen the CDR3 publicity analysis. What the work shows at the level of the full study, not this receptor alone: Fetal gammadelta thymocyte repertoires were previously reported to be enriched for TRDV2, TRGV8 and TRGV9 usage, low N additions and public CDR3s compared with post-natal repertoires.

Staining of thymocytes was performed with Zombie NIR viability dye and with antibodies against CD3 (UCHT1), TCRgammadelta (11F2), TCRVgamma9 (IMMU360) and TCRVdelta2 (IMMU389). Bulk TRD and TRG CDR3 repertoires were produced separately from sorted Vgamma9Vdelta2 and nonVgamma9Vdelta2 gammadelta thymocytes taken from human fetal and pediatric thymuses. Children undergoing cardiac surgery in Belgium were the source of the pediatric thymus tissue. The pediatric thymus donors in the study ranged in age from roughly 1 to 11 years. Thymic cell suspensions were made from fetal and post-natal thymuses as previously described. CD3+ gammadeltaTCR+ Vgamma9+ Vdelta2+ cells were sorted as Vgamma9Vdelta2 thymocytes. Cells were sorted on a FACS Aria III cell sorter (BD Biosciences). CDR1 and CDR2 are read off the germline V gene (reference sequence) as GITISATS and ISYDGTV. From the cysteine through the phenylalanine, the CDR3 covers 16 amino acids. The CDR3 DNA has 48 bases and is translated from base 1.

This clone has only a few counts. Its specific antigen is unknown. TCRdb's listed protein matches a much larger clone and diverges from this DNA's translation at residue 13, likely through a read error; the protein shown comes from the DNA. The instrument was an Illumina MiSeq. As for the authors' bioinformatics: For the publicity analysis, the Vgamma9Vdelta2 and nonVgamma9Vdelta2 bulk CDR3 files from each subject were merged to form one combined repertoire per subject. CDR3 publicity was scored from 0 to 19 by checking each amino acid sequence across 9 single-cell datasets and approximately nine bulk repertoires, using base R and dplyr. For TCRdb, the public reads were processed anew by CATT, and duplicate DNA sequences were folded into one row. In this record, the V and J calls reflect TCRdb's handling and not the investigators' own analysis. This sample gives 95 to 150 gamma-chain clones in total; around 3.2% of them show up just once. The ten largest clones add up to more than 97% of the sample.

Here the chain combines TRGV9 and TRGJP. Sequencing was done on a sample of Vgamma9Vdelta2 gamma-delta T cells from the thymus. The sample's cell subset or site label, in plain terms: sorted CD3+gammadeltaTCR+Vgamma9+Vdelta2+ thymocytes. The receptor comes from a child who underwent cardiac surgery and was recorded as healthy. The bases are TGTGCCTTGTGGGAGGTAGGGGAGTTGGGCAAAAAAAACAAGGTATTT. The encoded protein is CALWEVGELGKKNKVF.